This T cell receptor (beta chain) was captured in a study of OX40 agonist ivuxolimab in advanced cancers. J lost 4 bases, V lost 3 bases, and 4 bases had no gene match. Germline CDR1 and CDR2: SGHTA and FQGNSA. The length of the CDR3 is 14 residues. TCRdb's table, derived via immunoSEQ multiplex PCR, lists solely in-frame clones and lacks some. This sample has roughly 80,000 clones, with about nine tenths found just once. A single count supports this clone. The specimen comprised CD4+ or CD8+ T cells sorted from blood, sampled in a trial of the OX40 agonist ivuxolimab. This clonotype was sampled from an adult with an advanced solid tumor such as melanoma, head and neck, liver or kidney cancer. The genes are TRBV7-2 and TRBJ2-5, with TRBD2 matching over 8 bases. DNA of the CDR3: TGTGCCAGCAGCTTCGCGGGGGGCGTAGAGACCCAGTACTTC. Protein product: CASSFAGGVETQYF.